This T cell receptor beta chain was captured in a study of a mutant IDH1 vaccine in newly diagnosed glioma. Study summary: Of treated patients, about 60% were men and approximately 40% women, averaging 40.4 years. Prior therapy was radiotherapy, temozolomide, or both; most received both. Visits designated V12 and V13 were conducted at weeks 35 and 47, respectively. Points from the study as a whole: Detectable vaccine-induced immune responses arose in over 90% of patients.

Time point: week 35, safety follow-up. Each dose of the vaccine consisted of 300 ug of mutant IDH1 20-mer peptide, with topical imiquimod. This clone occurred a few times. The antigen is not known. The germline CDR1 and CDR2 sequences are SGHAT and FQNNGV. Trimming took 1 base from V and 4 from J, leaving 7 bases between them. The CDR3 spans 13 residues. Libraries were prepared by immunoSEQ multiplex PCR; TCRdb keeps only in-frame clonotypes and omits some of them. Of about 27,000 clones detected, 83% appear once; the ten largest clones hold 30% to 35%. The sequence came from a man aged 30 to 45 with glioma. Source: PBMCs, taken from a glioma patient whose treatment included an IDH1 peptide vaccine. V gene TRBV11-2 combines with J gene TRBJ1-2; tentatively, D is TRBD1 (5 bases). This chain's CDR3 is CASSLGTRYGYTF. The CDR3 DNA follows: TGTGCCAGCAGCTTAGGGACACGCTATGGCTACACCTTC.